The entry below describes one T cell receptor beta chain. What it recognizes is unknown. This sample is part of a study of T cell responses to AZD1222 COVID-19 vaccine. Study summary: Combined were second doses at about 4 or about 12 weeks.

The germline V gene encodes CDR1 MGHRA and CDR2 YSYEKL. This CDR3 contains 14 residues. Trimming pared 2 bases from V and 1 base from J, leaving 8 bases between. Sequencing was performed with immunoSEQ multiplex PCR; in TCRdb, only in-frame clones are kept and a portion is missing. The sample holds about 140,000 clones; roughly 90% are singletons and the top ten take about 4.8%. General study points: White British donors predominated, females outnumbered males, and clonal diversity was possibly underestimated. Spike regions recognized by vaccine-associated CD4 TCRs spanned the protein, led by 160-218 and 743-854. An increase in Spike-specific TCR breadth and depth was observed after two AZD1222 doses.

The sample here was peripheral blood, taken on day 0 of AZD1222 vaccination. J is TRBJ1-2 and V is TRBV4-1; no clear D gene. The sequence was obtained from an adult in good health. The CDR3 sequence is CASSQPHSNYGYTF. The CDR3 DNA follows: TGCGCCAGCAGCCAACCGCACAGTAACTATGGCTACACCTTC.